Presented here are 21 T cell receptor beta chains from one specimen sequenced in a study of blood T cell repertoires in COVID-19 (dated by TCRdb to the early 2020s). Libraries were constructed by the immunoSEQ multiplex PCR assay. TCRdb retrieved this table from immuneACCESS and kept in-frame rearrangements only. Not all clones are present; in checked studies, unresolved V genes account for under half, and no reason is known for the remainder. For this sample there are about 170,000 clones; roughly four fifths appear just once. In total, the top ten clones hold under 3.5% of the sample. What was sequenced was peripheral blood. The receptors stem from a woman at least 80 years old with COVID-19, enrolled during active disease.

The chain links TRBV18 to TRBJ2-5; the D gene is possibly TRBD1 (5 bases). Trimming pared 2 bases from V and 10 bases from J, leaving 8 bases between. The CDR3 sequence is 11 residues long. Germline V CDR1 and CDR2: KGHSH, LQKENI. The CDR3 is CASSPKQGQYF. The CDR3 region has the DNA TGTGCCAGCTCACCAAAGCAGGGCCAGTACTTC.

Only one count was recorded for this clone. The J gene is TRBJ1-6, the V gene TRBV9; 8 nucleotides line up with TRBD1. The CDR3 consists of 17 residues. Germline-derived CDR1 and CDR2 are SGDLS and YYNGEE. Trimming at V came to 4 bases and at J to 0 bases, leaving 6 bases not matched to a gene. The DNA for the CDR3 is TGTGCCAGCAGCACCGGACAGGGTCGCTCCTATAATTCACCCCTCCACTTT. Translated, it gives CASSTGQGRSYNSPLHF.

This chain uses TRBV6-5 with TRBJ2-4; the D gene is possibly TRBD1 (6 bases). Trimming left V 0 bases short and J 3 bases short, with 9 bases between. This CDR3 has 15 residues. Germline values: CDR1 MNHEY, CDR2 SVGAGI. This CDR3 reads CASSYSGGGKNIQYF. DNA of the CDR3: TGTGCCAGCAGTTACTCTGGGGGCGGCAAAAACATTCAGTACTTC.

As concerns this clone: Germline is not matched at one junction end, which may reflect a read error. DNA for the CDR3: TGTGCCAGCAGTCCGCTTGGGACAGTGGCGGACTTC. It codes for CASSPLGTVADF. The genes are TRBV28 and TRBJ2-5, with 7 bases matching TRBD1. CDR3 length: 12 amino acids. In germline, CDR1 is MDHEN, CDR2 SYDVKM.

The V gene is TRBV12-5, the J gene TRBJ2-3; 9 bases match TRBD2. The CDR3 is 15 amino acids. Germline V gives CDR1 LGHNT, CDR2 FRNRAP. Unmatched junction bases numbered 6, after V lost 3 bases and J lost 5 bases. The CDR3 DNA follows: TGTGCTAGTGGTTTACGAGCGGGGGGCCTAGATACGCAGTATTTT. Translating gives CASGLRAGGLDTQYF.

V usage is TRBV5-1 and J usage is TRBJ2-7; 7 nucleotides line up with TRBD1. Germline V gene lookup returns CDR1 SGHRS and CDR2 YFSETQ. This CDR3 comprises 13 residues. Losses at the gene ends were 4 bases for V and 3 bases for J; bases not matched to a gene: 4. The CDR3 region is CASSTGDSYEQYF. CDR3 coding DNA: TGCGCCAGCAGCACCGGGGACAGCTACGAGCAGTACTTC.

This chain joins TRBV28 and TRBJ2-5; TRBD2 is a possible D gene (5 bases). The CDR3 is 13 residues long. Germline V gene sequence: CDR1 MDHEN, CDR2 SYDVKM. V was pared by 3 bases and J by 0 bases, with 5 bases between. CDR3 protein: CASSFGDQETQYF. The CDR3 region has the DNA TGTGCCAGCAGTTTCGGGGACCAAGAGACCCAGTACTTC.

The rearrangement uses TRBV10-3 and TRBJ1-5, with 10 positions matching TRBD1. Germline lookup yields CDR1 ENHRY and CDR2 SYGVKD. The ends lost 11 bases at V and 3 bases at J; junction bases unmatched: 7. The CDR3 extends over 14 amino acids. The CDR3 DNA reads TGTGCCGCGGGACAGGGGTCCTCCAATCAGCCCCAGCATTTT. It translates to CAAGQGSSNQPQHF.

The chain recombines TRBV6-1 with TRBJ2-5; TRBD1 aligns across 8 bases. The CDR3 consists of 13 residues. J was trimmed by 7 bases and V by 1 base; bases with no gene match: 2. CDR1 and CDR2 from the germline V gene are MNHNS and SASEGT. Here the CDR3 reads CASSEGTGLTQYF. The CDR3 DNA follows: TGTGCCAGCAGTGAAGGGACAGGGTTGACCCAGTACTTC.

CDR3 protein: CAWRPPGQGVYEQYF. In nucleotides, the CDR3 is TGTGCCTGGAGACCCCCGGGACAGGGGGTTTACGAGCAGTACTTC. V and J are TRBV30 and TRBJ2-7, with 11 bases identical to TRBD1. Per the germline V gene, CDR1 is GTSNPN and CDR2 is SVGIG (reference sequence). V was clipped by 3 bases and J by 4 bases; unmatched bases: 8. The CDR3 totals 15 residues.

This sequence joins TRBV28 and TRBJ2-7; possibly TRBD2 for D (6 bases). The germline V gene has CDR1 MDHEN and CDR2 SYDVKM. This CDR3 has 11 residues. The ends were cut back, 11 bases at V and 4 bases at J, with 12 bases in the middle. The CDR3 nucleotides read TGTGCCGCGGGAAATGGGTACGAGCAGTACTTC. This gives the protein CAAGNGYEQYF.

The chain carries TRBV5-1 and TRBJ2-2; 15 bases agree with TRBD2. V shed 3 bases, J shed 7 bases, and the junction held 7 bases outside the gene matches. CDR1 SGHRS and CDR2 YFSETQ come from the germline V gene. The CDR3 is 17 residues long. The CDR3 sequence is CASSSGLAGGQNGELFF. Here the CDR3 DNA reads TGCGCCAGCAGCTCCGGACTAGCGGGAGGGCAAAACGGGGAGCTGTTTTTT.

The V gene is TRBV6-2 or TRBV6-3, the J gene TRBJ2-3; no clear D gene. V lost 4 bases and J 10 bases, leaving 15 bases between the germline ends. The CDR3 spans 13 residues. Germline-derived CDR1 and CDR2 are MNHEY and SVGEGT. In nucleotides, the CDR3 is TGTGCCAGCAGTTTGGGCCCTCCCGGTGCGCAGTATTTT. It translates to CASSLGPPGAQYF.

The V call is TRBV4-2, the J call TRBJ2-5; TRBD2 might be the D (5 bases). The germline V and J ends were trimmed by 1 base and 1 base, with 10 bases remaining between them. The CDR3 is 15 amino acids. Germline CDR1 LGHNA, CDR2 YNFKEQ. In DNA, the CDR3 is TGTGCCAGCAGCCAAGGCGGAGGTCCCCAAGAGACCCAGTACTTC. It is translated as CASSQGGGPQETQYF.

V and J are TRBV21-1 and TRBJ1-5; the table's D call, TRBD1, was not checked against the DNA. TRBV21-1 is deemed a pseudogene. The length of the CDR3 is 19 residues. In DNA form, the CDR3 reads TGTGCCAGCACCGAAATTAGCCGGGACACCAAAGCGGCAAATCAGCCCCAGCATTTT. The encoded protein is CASTEISRDTKAANQPQHF.

The rearrangement uses TRBV5-1 and TRBJ1-4; no reliable D call. This CDR3 spans 16 amino acids. The germline CDR1 and CDR2 sequences are SGHRS and YFSETQ. Trimming took 0 bases from V and 8 from J, leaving 17 bases between them. For the CDR3, the DNA is TGCGCCAGCAGCTTGGTAGGAGGTACAATCTTGGAAAAACTGTTTTTT. This translates into CASSLVGGTILEKLFF.

This clone was seen only a few times. The V gene is TRBV10-3, the J gene TRBJ2-2, with 7 nucleotides matching TRBD2. With 3 bases clipped from V and 0 bases from J, the junction kept 4 bases outside the gene matches. The CDR3 length is 16 residues. CDR1 is ENHRY, CDR2 SYGVKD, per germline. CDR3 residues: CAISEPRGANTGELFF. CDR3 DNA: TGTGCCATCAGTGAACCCCGGGGGGCGAACACCGGGGAGCTGTTTTTT.

This chain connects TRBV5-6 to TRBJ2-7; TRBD2 matches at 10 bases. The germline gives CDR1 SGHDT, CDR2 YYEEEE. The CDR3 loop spans 14 amino acids. V was pared by 5 bases and J by 7 bases, with 9 bases of the junction left unmatched. The DNA for the CDR3 is TGTGCCAGCAGGTCAGCGGGAGGGCCTCGGGAGCAGTACTTC. This translates into CASRSAGGPREQYF.

The rearrangement uses TRBV4-3 and TRBJ2-5; TRBD1 matches 8 bases. CDR3 length equals 19 residues. V lost 4 bases and J lost 0; bases outside the gene matches: 16. Germline CDR1 is LGHNA and CDR2 is YSLEER. The CDR3 DNA follows: TGCGCCAGCAGCCTTCACCCTCCGACAGGGGCGACGTACCAAGAGACCCAGTACTTC. Residues: CASSLHPPTGATYQETQYF.

The rearrangement uses TRBV18 and TRBJ2-7, with TRBD1 identical over 10 bases. The J segment lost 4 bases and the V segment lost 6 bases, leaving 12 bases of the junction unmatched. CDR3 size: 16 residues. CDR1 and CDR2 (germline): KGHSH, LQKENI. The CDR3 nucleotides read TGTGCCAGCTCTCAAAGCCGGGACAGGGGTATTTACGAGCAGTACTTC. Translated: CASSQSRDRGIYEQYF.

This sequence joins TRBV21-1 and TRBJ2-7; no check of the table's D call, TRBD2, against the DNA was made. TRBV21-1 is designated a pseudogene. CDR3 length equals 12 residues. CDR3 protein: CASSKLAREQYF. CDR3 DNA: TGTGCCAGCAGCAAACTTGCTAGGGAGCAGTACTTC.